The subject of this entry is one T cell receptor beta chain. Its target is unknown. Each sample's TCRbeta library yielded on average around 42,000 productive templates. Using immunoSEQ multiplex PCR, the repertoire was profiled, and TCRdb retains in-frame clones only, with some absent. In the table there are approximately 10,000 clones, roughly 85% of which are singletons. This sample was taken from a study of STAT3 mutations in large granular lymphocyte leukemia. Study-wide background: More than half of T-LGLL patients received immunosuppressive therapy.

Study outcomes and limitations: Samples missed the first appearance of the clone. Suggested: STAT3 mutation was not the ancestral event for these clonal expansions. Every T-LGLL patient had at least one immunodominant TCRbeta clonotype.

The specimen sequenced was peripheral blood mononuclear cells. This sequence was found in a man in his fifties or sixties with T-cell large granular lymphocyte leukemia. Some clones in this sample may be carry-over from other donors' samples.

The CDR3 DNA is TGTGCCAGCAGCTTAGCGCGAGGGACAGACACTGAAGCTTTCTTT. Translating gives CASSLARGTDTEAFF. The chain is built from TRBV7-9 and TRBJ1-1, with TRBD1 matching 7 bases. Germline V lookup: CDR1 SEHNR, CDR2 FQNEAQ (reference sequence). The CDR3 covers 15 residues. Losses at the gene ends were 0 bases for V and 3 bases for J; bases not matched to a gene: 4.